The 28 T cell receptor beta chains below were found in one sample sequenced in a study of cytomegalovirus exposure and HLA in healthy donors (TCRdb year 2017). Library preparation employed the immunoSEQ multiplex PCR assay. The source is immuneACCESS, and TCRdb retained only in-frame sequences with V and J called. Part of the clones is not carried over; for the studies checked, unresolved V genes explain less than half of this, and the remainder is unexplained. The sample table lists about 190,000 clones, 80% to 85% of them with a count of one. The biggest ten clones account for roughly 2.8% of the sample. Source material: PBMCs. The receptors here all came from a woman between 18 and 30 years old in good health and CMV-seropositive.

CDR3 sequence (DNA): TGTGCCAGCAGTGAGTCAGGGTGGACCGGGGAGCTGTTTTTT. Residues: CASSESGWTGELFF. The chain combines TRBV6-1 with TRBJ2-2; D may be TRBD1 (5 bases). Germline V gene lookup returns CDR1 MNHNS and CDR2 SASEGT. CDR3 length: 14 amino acids. The ends were cut back, 3 bases at V and 5 bases at J, with 10 bases in the middle.

A single count supports this clone. V and J are TRBV4-3 and TRBJ1-2, with 7 bases that match TRBD1. This CDR3 has 13 amino acids. Trimming cost V 2 bases and J 7 bases; bases outside gene matches: 4. The germline CDR1 and CDR2 sequences are LGHNA and YSLEER. This CDR3 reads CASSQTGESGYTF. CDR3 in DNA: TGCGCCAGCAGCCAAACAGGGGAAAGTGGCTACACCTTC.

The V call is TRBV5-4, the J call TRBJ2-7; 10 nucleotides line up with TRBD2. CDR3 length: 16 amino acids. Losses at the gene ends were 0 bases for V and 3 bases for J; bases not matched to a gene: 6. From germline, CDR1 is SGHNT and CDR2 YYREEE (reference sequence). The CDR3 protein is CASSLVPTSGYYEQYF. For the CDR3, the DNA is TGTGCCAGCAGCTTGGTTCCGACTAGCGGGTACTACGAGCAGTACTTC.

The chain couples TRBV9 to TRBJ2-7; 8 bases line up with TRBD1. This CDR3 is built from 15 residues. Germline V CDR1 and CDR2: SGDLS, YYNGEE. The V segment lost 0 bases and the J segment 1 base; nucleotides outside the gene matches: 3. The CDR3 spells CASSVGQGKSYEQYF. DNA for the CDR3: TGTGCCAGCAGCGTAGGACAGGGGAAATCCTACGAGCAGTACTTC.

In its sample, this clone was seen once. The chain couples TRBV7-8 to TRBJ1-2; TRBD1 matches 7 bases. The CDR3 contains 14 residues. V was pared by 4 bases and J by 5 bases, with 7 bases of the junction left unmatched. Germline CDR1 reads SGHVS; CDR2 reads FQNEAQ. In nucleotides, the CDR3 is TGTGCCAGCAGCTACCGGACAGGAATATATGGCTACACCTTC. Translation gives CASSYRTGIYGYTF.

This chain uses TRBV5-1 with TRBJ1-3; D unresolved. Trimming removed 1 base at V and 4 bases at J, with 6 bases between. CDR1 and CDR2 from the germline V gene are SGHRS and YFSETQ. The CDR3 spans 13 residues. This chain's CDR3 is CASSLRQGNTIYF. CDR3 bases: TGCGCCAGCAGCTTGCGCCAGGGAAACACCATATATTTT. Variable domain in full (rest from reference TRBV5-1 and TRBJ1-3): KAGVTQTPRYLIKTRGQQVTLSCSPISGHRSVSWYQQTPGQGLQFLFEYFSETQRNKGNFPGRFSGRQFSNSRSEMNVSTLELGDSALYLCASSLRQGNTIYFGEGSWLTVV.

The chain employs TRBV4-1 and TRBJ2-3; TRBD2 agrees at 7 bases. From germline, CDR1 is MGHRA and CDR2 YSYEKL. This CDR3 region has 17 residues. The ends lost 6 bases at V and 5 bases at J; junction bases unmatched: 17. The CDR3 nucleotides are TGCGCCAGCAGGCTGGGGCCAGAACGGGGGGAGGAAGATACGCAGTATTTT. Translating gives CASRLGPERGEEDTQYF.

CDR3 sequence (DNA): TGTGCCAGCAGCAAACAACAGGGGAACACCGGGGAGCTGTTTTTT. Residues: CASSKQQGNTGELFF. This chain connects TRBV7-9 to TRBJ2-2; tentative D call: TRBD1 (6 bases). The ends were cut back, 5 bases at V and 1 base at J, with 11 bases in the middle. The CDR3 has 15 residues. Germline CDR1 SEHNR, CDR2 FQNEAQ (reference sequence).

This clone was recorded only once. This chain uses TRBV19 with TRBJ2-5; D remains ambiguous. Germline loops: CDR1 LNHDA, CDR2 SQIVND (reference sequence). This CDR3 spans 14 amino acids. Trimming cost V 0 bases and J 5 bases, with 10 bases left between them. The CDR3 region is CASSIDLSRETQYF. CDR3 nucleotide sequence: TGTGCCAGTAGTATAGATCTTTCCCGGGAGACCCAGTACTTC.

The chain couples TRBV29-1 to TRBJ2-7, with 8 bases lining up with TRBD1. This CDR3 comprises 12 residues. The V segment lost 5 bases and the J segment 1 base; nucleotides outside the gene matches: 1. CDR1 SQVTM and CDR2 ANQGSEA come from the germline V gene. This chain's CDR3 is CSVRTGSYEQYF. DNA for the CDR3: TGCAGCGTTCGGACAGGGTCCTACGAGCAGTACTTC.

The rearrangement links TRBV29-1 to TRBJ2-1, with 7 bases fitting TRBD1. CDR1 is SQVTM and CDR2 is ANQGSEA in the germline V gene. The ends lost 7 bases at V and 6 bases at J; junction bases unmatched: 9. CDR3 size: 13 residues. CDR3 nucleotide sequence: TGCAGCGAAAGGACAGGAGTGGGCAATGAGCAGTTCTTC. Translating it yields CSERTGVGNEQFF.

J is TRBJ2-7 and V is TRBV13, with D perhaps matching TRBD1 (6 bases). The CDR3 extends over 15 amino acids. Trimming removed 5 bases from V and 0 bases from J, with 14 bases in between. CDR1 and CDR2 from the germline V gene are PRHDT and FYEKMQ (reference sequence). The CDR3 DNA follows: TGTGCCAGCAGCCAGGGCAGGGGCCACTCCTACGAGCAGTACTTC. It is translated as CASSQGRGHSYEQYF.

In its sample, this clone was seen once. CDR3 DNA sequence: TGTGCTTCAACCCAGCCAGGGGCCGCCTACGAGCAGTACTTC. It codes for CASTQPGAAYEQYF. The V gene is TRBV7-9, the J gene TRBJ2-7, with D tentatively TRBD1 (6 bases). This CDR3 is built from 14 residues. CDR1 SEHNR and CDR2 FQNEAQ come from the germline V gene (reference sequence).

The V gene is TRBV19, the J gene TRBJ1-2, with TRBD1 matching over 7 bases. With V trimmed by 3 bases and J by 6 bases, 7 bases remained unmatched. Germline lookup yields CDR1 LNHDA and CDR2 SQIVND (reference sequence). CDR3 size: 14 residues. CDR3 coding DNA: TGTGCCAGTAGTATCCGACAGGGAATTGATGGCTACACCTTC. As protein: CASSIRQGIDGYTF.

The gene calls are TRBV5-1 and TRBJ2-1, with D hard to call. V was clipped by 2 bases and J by 2 bases, with 8 bases between them. Germline CDR1 reads SGHRS; CDR2 reads YFSETQ. This CDR3 comprises 14 residues. This CDR3 reads CASSFASPYNEQFF. CDR3 coding DNA: TGCGCCAGCAGCTTCGCTAGTCCCTACAATGAGCAGTTCTTC.

Turning to this clone: This CDR3 is also generated by other DNA sequences in the sample. The genes are TRBV18 and TRBJ2-5, with no clear D. The V end was cut by 2 bases, the J end by 5 bases, with 9 bases between. Germline V gene lookup returns CDR1 KGHSH and CDR2 LQKENI. This CDR3 is built from 13 residues. CDR3 coding DNA: TGTGCCAGCTCACCAGGCCTCCAGGAGACCCAGTACTTC. Translated, it gives CASSPGLQETQYF.

The V and J genes are TRBV2 and TRBJ2-1, with D possibly TRBD2 on 6 matching bases. V lost 6 bases to trimming and J lost 4 bases, with 13 bases between them. Per germline, CDR1 SNHLY and CDR2 FYNNEI. The length of the CDR3 is 14 residues. DNA of the CDR3: TGTGCCAGCAGGGAGACCGGGAGTTACAATGAGCAGTTCTTC. Protein sequence: CASRETGSYNEQFF.

The V and J genes are TRBV5-1 and TRBJ1-1; no firm D call. This CDR3 region has 13 residues. V lost 0 bases, J lost 1 base, and 4 bases lay in between. CDR1 is SGHRS, CDR2 YFSETQ, per germline. The CDR3 sequence is CASSLERNTEAFF. In nucleotides, the CDR3 is TGCGCCAGCAGCTTGGAGAGGAACACTGAAGCTTTCTTT.

The J gene is TRBJ1-3, the V gene TRBV6-5; perhaps TRBD1 as D (6 bases). Trimming shortened V by 3 bases and J by 3 bases, and 12 bases separated the two germline ends. Germline V gene data show CDR1 as MNHEY and CDR2 as SVGAGI. The CDR3 is 15 amino acids. CDR3 DNA: TGTGCCAGCAGTTATTCCGGACAGCTTGGAAACACCATATATTTT. Residues: CASSYSGQLGNTIYF.

The V and J genes are TRBV7-2 and TRBJ2-2; D is possibly TRBD2 (7 bases). Germline values: CDR1 SGHTA, CDR2 FQGNSA. The CDR3 has 14 amino acids. Trimming left V 5 bases short and J 7 bases short, with 14 bases between. CDR3 in amino acids: CASSTRGAHGELFF. The CDR3 region has the DNA TGTGCCAGCAGCACCCGGGGGGCCCACGGGGAGCTGTTTTTT. Based on the CDR3 plus reference TRBV7-2 and TRBJ2-2, the full variable domain is GAGVSQSPSNKVTEKGKDVELRCDPISGHTALYWYRQSLGQGLEFLIYFQGNSAPDKSGLPSDRFSAERTGGSVSTLTIQRTQQEDSAVYLCASSTRGAHGELFFGEGSRLTVL.

The J gene is TRBJ1-1, the V gene TRBV29-1; TRBD1 aligns across 9 bases. CDR3 size: 16 residues. Germline V gene sequence: CDR1 SQVTM, CDR2 ANQGSEA. J gave up 0 bases and V 3 bases, and 8 bases lay outside the gene matches. CDR3 amino acids: CSVETHRGLMNTEAFF. CDR3 coding DNA: TGCAGCGTTGAGACCCACAGGGGGCTAATGAACACTGAAGCTTTCTTT.

The J gene is TRBJ1-2, the V gene TRBV6-6, with TRBD1 as a possible D gene (6 bases). Trimming cost V 8 bases and J 4 bases, with 20 bases left between them. The germline CDR1 and CDR2 sequences are MNHNY and SVGAGI (reference sequence). The CDR3 length is 15 residues. CDR3 nucleotides: TGTGCCAGCCGTACAGGGCCAACCTCCAGCTATGGCTACACCTTC. Its protein is CASRTGPTSSYGYTF.

The chain has TRBV9 and TRBJ2-3; 8 nucleotides match TRBD2. The CDR3 sequence is 16 residues long. V lost 0 bases to trimming and J lost 2 bases; unmatched junction nucleotides: 5. CDR1 SGDLS and CDR2 YYNGEE come from the germline V gene. The CDR3 DNA follows: TGTGCCAGCAGCGTAGCCGGGGGGGACCACACAGATACGCAGTATTTT. The encoded protein is CASSVAGGDHTDTQYF.

The V call is TRBV4-1, the J call TRBJ2-7, with 8 bases lining up with TRBD2. The CDR3 contains 14 residues. V lost 4 bases and J lost 2; bases outside the gene matches: 4. Germline CDR1 and CDR2: MGHRA and YSYEKL. The CDR3 nucleotides are TGCGCCAGCAGCCGAGAGCGGGGGCCCTACGAGCAGTACTTC. Its translation is CASSRERGPYEQYF.

The chain combines TRBV15 with TRBJ1-2; 7 nucleotides align to TRBD1. The CDR3 spans 15 residues. In germline, CDR1 is LNHNV, CDR2 YYDKDF (reference sequence). With 3 bases clipped from V and 4 bases from J, the junction kept 8 bases outside the gene matches. The CDR3 nucleotides read TGTGCCACCAGCAGTGACCCCGCAGGGGGCTATGGCTACACCTTC. Its translation: CATSSDPAGGYGYTF.

The chain combines TRBV5-1 with TRBJ1-2; TRBD1 matches 9 bases. Unmatched junction bases numbered 7, after V lost 4 bases and J lost 3 bases. Germline loops: CDR1 SGHRS, CDR2 YFSETQ. The CDR3 totals 15 residues. CDR3 sequence (DNA): TGCGCCAGCAGCCCCCGACAGGGGGGTTACTATGGCTACACCTTC. This translates into CASSPRQGGYYGYTF.

V is TRBV6-5 and J is TRBJ2-3; 9 bases align to TRBD2. The J segment lost 0 bases and the V segment lost 6 bases, leaving 4 bases of the junction unmatched. The length of the CDR3 is 15 residues. Per germline, CDR1 MNHEY and CDR2 SVGAGI. CDR3 in DNA: TGTGCCAGCAGCTTTAGCGGGGGTAGCACAGATACGCAGTATTTT. It translates to CASSFSGGSTDTQYF.

The chain recombines TRBV6-5 with TRBJ1-4; D uncertain. Germline V gives CDR1 MNHEY, CDR2 SVGAGI. This CDR3 contains 14 residues. Trimming removed 2 bases at V and 5 bases at J, with 9 bases between. The CDR3 DNA reads TGTGCCAGCAGTTACGGGCGGGTGAATGAAAAACTGTTTTTT. It translates to CASSYGRVNEKLFF.